The entry below gives a single TCR beta chain sequence along with its context. Its matching antigen is unknown. The data were obtained in a study of T cells after posttransplantation cyclophosphamide. Notes on the study in general: Blood and skin or GI T cell repertoires showed limited TRB overlap.

TCRdb keeps only in-frame clones here, not all; method: immunoSEQ multiplex PCR. The sample includes more than 50,000 clones, around 84% of them seen just once. The TCR comes from a man aged 25 to 40 with a blood cancer, CMV-positive, and with a related stem cell donor. Source material: PBMCs.

CDR3 nucleotide sequence: TGTGCCAGCCTCAGCGGAATCCCCGGGGAGCTGTTTTTT. Translated: CASLSGIPGELFF. The rearrangement joins TRBV19 to TRBJ2-2, with TRBD2 as a possible D gene (5 bases). This CDR3 is 13 amino acids long. Trimming removed 9 bases at V and 6 bases at J, with 14 bases between. From germline, CDR1 is LNHDA and CDR2 SQIVND (reference sequence).